The 18 T cell receptor beta chains below were found in one sample sequenced in a study of T cell clonality in common variable immunodeficiency. Sequenced by immunoSEQ multiplex PCR; TCRdb stores in-frame clones only, minus some. The sample was found to contain about 32,000 clones, and every one recurs. The sequencing sample was made of peripheral blood mononuclear cells. The receptors derive from a person aged 18 to 75 in good health.

This clone was picked up many times. CDR3 in amino acids: CAISEGASGYQETQYF. The sequenced CDR3 bases are TGTGCCATCAGTGAAGGGGCTAGCGGGTACCAAGAGACC. The chain has TRBV10-3 and TRBJ2-5, with 8 bases matching TRBD2. The read ends 3 residues before the CDR3 terminus; that terminus is restored from the germline J gene. J lost 0 bases, V lost 3 bases, and 6 bases had no gene match. The CDR3 is 16 residues long. Germline CDR1 is ENHRY and CDR2 is SYGVKD.

In its sample, this clone was seen many times. Read coverage stops 3 residues before the CDR3 terminus; the germline J gene supplies the remainder. The chain combines TRBV30 with TRBJ2-2; 8 nucleotides match TRBD1. From germline, CDR1 is GTSNPN and CDR2 SVGIG (reference sequence). With V trimmed by 3 bases and J by 3 bases, 12 bases remained unmatched. The CDR3 sequence is 17 residues long. The CDR3 protein is CAWSGGGTGGYTGELFF. Incomplete CDR3 DNA: TGTGCCTGGAGCGGAGGGGGAACAGGGGGGTACACCGGGGAG.

The sample holds many counts of this clone. The read ends 3 residues shy of where the CDR3 ends; the end is completed using the germline J gene. The rearrangement joins TRBV29-1 to TRBJ2-7, with 8 bases fitting TRBD1. Germline-derived CDR1 and CDR2 are SQVTM and ANQGSEA. The V gene end was trimmed by 4 bases and the J gene end by 1 base; junction bases not matched to a gene: 6. There are 14 residues in the CDR3. CDR3 sequence reads: CSVVVDRASYEQYF. CDR3 DNA, as far as it was read: TGCAGCGTTGTTGTGGACAGGGCATCCTACGAG.

Ten or more counts support this clone. The CDR3 is cut off 3 residues early in the read; its end comes from the germline J gene. The chain has TRBV20-1 and TRBJ2-3; 8 bases align to TRBD2. The CDR3 extends over 14 amino acids. After removal of 4 bases from V and 0 bases from J, the junction contained 3 bases not matched to a gene. In germline, CDR1 is DFQATT, CDR2 SNEGSKA (reference sequence). The CDR3 bases that were read are TGCAGTGCTACCGGGACTAGTAGCACAGATACG. Protein product: CSATGTSSTDT. The whole CDR3 reads CSATGTSSTDTQYF.

This clone was seen at least ten times. The CDR3 end is not reached by the read, which stops 3 residues before it; the germline J gene fills it in. This chain joins TRBV20-1 and TRBJ2-3, with 8 positions matching TRBD2. V shed 5 bases, J shed 8 bases, and the junction held 12 bases outside the gene matches. The CDR3 covers 14 residues. Germline values: CDR1 DFQATT, CDR2 SNEGSKA (reference sequence). The CDR3 here is CSASPGLGTTTQYF. CDR3 bases read: TGCAGTGCTTCTCCGGGACTAGGGACCACTACG.

This clone was picked up a small number of times. The missing CDR3 end, 3 residues past where the read stops, is filled in from the germline J gene. This chain links TRBV30 with TRBJ2-4; D gene unclear. Looked up from germline, CDR1 is GTSNPN and CDR2 is SVGIG (reference sequence). The CDR3 covers 11 residues. CDR3 DNA (partial): TGTGCCTGGAGTGTACTTGGCGGT. It codes for CAWSVLGG. The whole CDR3 protein is CAWSVLGGQYF.

This clone showed up many times. The DNA ends 3 residues before the CDR3 does, and the rest of the CDR3 is filled in from the germline J gene. The chain uses TRBV20-1 and TRBJ2-1; possible D gene TRBD1, 7 bases. This CDR3 has 16 residues. The V end lost 7 bases, the J end lost 1 base, and 20 bases lay between the germline ends. Per the germline V gene, CDR1 is DFQATT and CDR2 is SNEGSKA (reference sequence). The DNA read from the CDR3 is TGCAGTGTAGCCCCACGGACAGGACTATCCTACAATGAG. This codes for CSVAPRTGLSYNE. Given in full, the CDR3 is CSVAPRTGLSYNEQFF.

This clone was picked up many times. The read halts 3 residues ahead of the CDR3 end, with the missing end drawn from the germline J gene. This sequence joins TRBV2 and TRBJ2-5; 8 nucleotides align to TRBD2. CDR1 and CDR2 (germline): SNHLY, FYNNEI. The CDR3 covers 15 residues. Trimming cost V 6 bases and J 5 bases; bases outside gene matches: 11. The CDR3 is CASRTASGYGETQYF. CDR3 DNA (partial): TGTGCCAGCAGAACGGCTAGCGGGTATGGGGAGACC.

In this sample, this clone turned up many times. The read halts 3 residues ahead of the CDR3 end, with the missing end drawn from the germline J gene. The V gene is TRBV30, the J gene TRBJ2-1; D uncertain. The CDR3 consists of 13 residues. Trimming pared 1 base from V and 9 bases from J, leaving 13 bases between. Germline values: CDR1 GTSNPN, CDR2 SVGIG (reference sequence). The covered CDR3 bases are TGTGCCTGGAGTGCGTTAGACGGCGGTGAG. This codes for CAWSALDGGE. The whole CDR3 protein reads CAWSALDGGEQFF. The complete variable domain, with remaining parts taken from reference TRBV30 and TRBJ2-1, reads SQTIHQWPATLVQPVGSPLSLECTVEGTSNPNLYWYRQAAGRGLQLLFYSVGIGQISSEVPQNLSASRPQDRQFILSSKKLLLSDSGFYLCAWSALDGGEQFFGPGTRLTVL.

This clone occurred many times. The missing CDR3 end, 3 residues past where the read stops, is filled in from the germline J gene. V and J are TRBV29-1 and TRBJ2-7, with 7 bases matching TRBD1. The CDR3 covers 10 residues. The germline V gene encodes CDR1 SQVTM and CDR2 ANQGSEA. With 7 bases clipped from V and 6 bases from J, the junction kept 3 bases outside the gene matches. The covered CDR3 bases are TGCAGCGCTAGGGACAGCGAG. Protein product: CSARDSE. The entire CDR3 sequence reads CSARDSEQYF.

The table lists this clone with many counts. The read is 3 residues too short to cover the CDR3 end, so that end is filled in from the germline J gene. The J gene is TRBJ1-6, the V gene TRBV5-1; perhaps TRBD1 as D (6 bases). The CDR3 has 14 residues. Germline CDR1 SGHRS, CDR2 YFSETQ. V lost 0 bases and J lost 10, with 11 bases in between. The CDR3 is CASSLENRVSPLHF. CDR3 bases read: TGCGCCAGCAGCTTGGAAAACAGGGTGTCACCC.

This clone was seen ten or more times. The read ends 3 residues before the CDR3 terminus; that terminus is restored from the germline J gene. The chain uses TRBV11-2 and TRBJ1-1; D ambiguous. V lost 5 bases, J lost 1 base, and 8 bases lay in between. The CDR3 loop spans 13 amino acids. CDR1 is SGHAT and CDR2 is FQNNGV in the germline V gene. The CDR3 region is CASSRHQNTEAFF. The CDR3 DNA, read in part, is TGTGCCAGCAGCCGACACCAGAACACTGAA.

Many counts were recorded for this clone. CDR3 sequence reads: CSAREAGGPDSNEQFF. CDR3 DNA (partial): TGCAGTGCTAGAGAAGCGGGAGGGCCTGATTCTAATGAG. This sequence joins TRBV20-1 and TRBJ2-1, with 10 bases matching TRBD2. The observed sequence ends 3 residues before the CDR3 terminus, with the missing tail filled in from the germline J gene. The V segment lost 0 bases and the J segment 7 bases; nucleotides outside the gene matches: 9. CDR1 is DFQATT and CDR2 is SNEGSKA in the germline V gene (reference sequence). The CDR3 is made up of 16 amino acids.

This clone was recorded many times. Read coverage stops 3 residues before the CDR3 terminus; the germline J gene supplies the remainder. The chain recombines TRBV6-2 or TRBV6-3 with TRBJ2-1; 8 positions match TRBD1. This CDR3 spans 14 amino acids. Germline-derived CDR1 and CDR2 are MNHEY and SVGEGT. V trimming: 2 bases; J trimming: 6 bases; junction bases outside the gene matches: 3. The CDR3 sequence is CASSYVDRGNEQFF. The CDR3 bases that were read are TGTGCCAGCAGTTACGTCGACAGGGGCAATGAG.

Notes on this clone: The DNA ends 3 residues before the CDR3 does, and the rest of the CDR3 is filled in from the germline J gene. This chain links TRBV2 with TRBJ2-7, with a possible D match to TRBD1 (6 bases). There are 13 residues in the CDR3. The germline CDR1 and CDR2 sequences are SNHLY and FYNNEI. V dropped 8 bases and J dropped 5 bases, with 16 bases sitting between them. The sequenced part of the CDR3 DNA is TGTGCCAGCGGGACACCAAAGGTCCACGAG. It yields the protein CASGTPKVHE. The entire CDR3 is CASGTPKVHEQYF.

This clone was found many times. Coverage ceases 3 residues before the CDR3 finishes, and the germline J gene fills in the end. The chain links TRBV10-3 to TRBJ1-5; D perhaps matches TRBD1 (5 bases). Trimming removed 11 bases at V and 4 bases at J, with 15 bases between. Germline V CDR1 and CDR2: ENHRY, SYGVKD. The CDR3 loop spans 13 amino acids. The sequenced part of the CDR3 DNA is TGTGCCTCCACAGGCCTTCCTAATCAGCCC. Amino acids: CASTGLPNQP. The complete CDR3 protein is CASTGLPNQPQHF.

This clone occurred many times. The CDR3 end lies 3 residues beyond the end of the read and is filled in from the germline J gene. This chain connects TRBV2 to TRBJ1-4; D not certain. There are 14 residues in the CDR3. V was cut by 8 bases and J by 3 bases, with 13 bases left in between. CDR1 and CDR2 (germline): SNHLY, FYNNEI. Incomplete CDR3 DNA: TGTGCCAGCCGATTAGGGCAGCCTAATGAAAAA. The encoded protein is CASRLGQPNEK. Given in full, the CDR3 is CASRLGQPNEKLFF.

This clone occurred many times. The read ends 3 residues early relative to the CDR3; the germline J gene fills the gap. This chain joins TRBV28 and TRBJ1-5; weak D call: TRBD1 (5 bases). Trimming shortened V by 4 bases and J by 4 bases, and 14 bases separated the two germline ends. This CDR3 is built from 15 residues. Germline V gene data show CDR1 as MDHEN and CDR2 as SYDVKM. The covered CDR3 bases are TGTGCCAGCAGTTCCCCTGGGGGGAGTAATCAGCCC. This encodes CASSSPGGSNQP. The whole CDR3 is CASSSPGGSNQPQHF.